This TCR beta chain originates from a study of response to subunit inactivated influenza vaccine. The CDR3 covers 15 residues. V shed 0 bases and J shed 5 bases, with 13 bases lying between them. Germline V gene lookup returns CDR1 LGHNA and CDR2 YSLEER. TCRdb itself ran the RT-PCR reads through MiXCR, one entry per CDR3 protein. The sample carries about 540,000 distinct CDR3 sequences, under 30% recorded once. This same sample was also taken into another study, of T cells expressing NK-cell markers. That study adds: Researchers built TCR beta cDNA using 5'RACE template switching with UMIs. One observes that, in several donors, these clonotypes were also the leading ones within the CD3+CD56-NKG2C+ fraction.

The sequence came from a man aged 50 or older who received an inactivated influenza vaccine. The specimen was CD4+ T cells sorted from PBMCs, collected approximately 13 days after vaccination. The V call is TRBV4-3, the J call TRBJ1-2, with D perhaps matching TRBD1 (5 bases). CDR3 sequence: CASSQDWAGSYGYTF. The DNA for the CDR3 is TGCGCCAGCAGCCAAGATTGGGCAGGGTCTTATGGCTACACCTTC.